The sequence of this T cell receptor beta chain was determined in a study of long-term antiretroviral therapy in people with HIV. This CDR3 region has 15 residues. Between the trimmed V and J ends, which lost 4 bases and 2 bases, there was a span of 12 bases. Germline V gene sequence: CDR1 LGHNA, CDR2 YNFKEQ. The immunoSEQ assay was v3.0, run at survey level. Assay used: immunoSEQ multiplex PCR; TCRdb lists only in-frame clones, some missing. The sample comprises some 34,000 clones, 95% to 96% of which are singletons, and under 2.5% rests with the top ten. A minimum of one pre-ART and two post-ART PBMC samples existed for each donor. Notes on this clone: The target antigen is unknown.

Overall study results and limits: CDR3 length ranges were narrower in HIV repertoires than in controls. From the mid-2000s to the late 2010s, blood was obtained, possibly while participants received older ART regimens.

This sequence was found in a man aged 25 to 45 with HIV. The V call is TRBV4-2, the J call TRBJ1-5; D not certain. The source was unsorted PBMCs, collected about 6.6 years after starting antiretroviral therapy. CDR3: CASSPYGGGNQPQHF. CDR3 nucleotides: TGTGCCAGCAGCCCGTATGGCGGGGGCAATCAGCCCCAGCATTTT.